This TCR beta chain was captured in a study of blood T cell repertoires in COVID-19. TCRdb's copy holds only in-frame clones and misses some; the assay was immunoSEQ multiplex PCR. Of approximately 100,000 clones listed, 85% to 90% are singletons. The sequence derives from a human donor with acute or convalescent COVID-19. The donor label of this sample is uncertain. Sequences were obtained from peripheral blood.

The CDR3 spells CASTEGSNYGYTF. CDR3 sequence (DNA): TGTGCCAGTACTGAGGGCTCTAACTATGGCTACACCTTC. The chain has TRBV19 and TRBJ1-2, with D uncertain. In germline, CDR1 is LNHDA, CDR2 SQIVND (reference sequence). CDR3 length equals 13 residues. V was clipped by 7 bases and J by 0 bases, with 9 bases between them.